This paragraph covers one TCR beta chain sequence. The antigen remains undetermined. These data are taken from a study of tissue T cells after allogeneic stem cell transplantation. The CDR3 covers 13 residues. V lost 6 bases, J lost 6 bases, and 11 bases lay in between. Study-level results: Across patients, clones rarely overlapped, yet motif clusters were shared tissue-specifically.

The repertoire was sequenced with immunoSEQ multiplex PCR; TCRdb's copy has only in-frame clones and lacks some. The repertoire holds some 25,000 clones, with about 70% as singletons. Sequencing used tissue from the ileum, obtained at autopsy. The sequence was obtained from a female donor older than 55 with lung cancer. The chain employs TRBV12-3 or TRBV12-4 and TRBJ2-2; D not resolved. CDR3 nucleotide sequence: TGTGCCAGCAGGGGTCCAGCCTCCGGGGAGCTGTTTTTT. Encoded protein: CASRGPASGELFF.